Sequencing of this T cell receptor beta chain was carried out in a study of blood T cell repertoires in COVID-19. Study context: In each case, the material was cDNA or gDNA derived from T cells, B-cell-depleted T cells, or PBMCs.

The CDR3 sequence is 17 residues long. CDR1 PRHDT and CDR2 FYEKMQ come from the germline V gene (reference sequence). V shed 5 bases and J 8 bases; nucleotides not matched to a gene: 13. During active infection, Seattle patients enrolled and were then monitored through disease. In the original workflow: Cell counts per sample came from amplifying reference gene primers. Sequencing used immunoSEQ multiplex PCR; TCRdb keeps in-frame clones, though not all of them. The DNA was the basis for D and trimming; V, J and clone size are from that table. Of 85,000 to 100,000 clones listed, about 86% are singletons.

This TCR was sampled from a man aged 45 to 65 with COVID-19, enrolled during active disease. Input material: peripheral blood. The genes are TRBV13 and TRBJ2-3; 13 bases match TRBD2. The CDR3 nucleotides read TGTGCCAGCAGCCCAAGGATGACTAGCGGGGGGTCCGTTACGCAGTATTTT. Amino acids: CASSPRMTSGGSVTQYF. Using reference TRBV13 and TRBJ2-3 for the parts outside the CDR3, the full variable domain is AAGVIQSPRHLIKEKRETATLKCYPIPRHDTVYWYQQGPGQDPQFLISFYEKMQSDKGSIPDRFSAQQFSDYHSELNMSSLELGDSALYFCASSPRMTSGGSVTQYFGPGTRLTVL.